Sequencing of this T cell receptor beta chain was carried out in a study of cytomegalovirus exposure and HLA in healthy donors. Points from the study as a whole: Most TCR beta V segments were productive about 90% or about 30% of the time in an earlier analysis.

To note about this clone: Its antigen is unidentified. Other DNA variants within this sample encode the same CDR3.

There are 13 residues in the CDR3. Trimming removed 3 bases from V and 3 bases from J, with 6 bases in between. Germline CDR1 and CDR2: MGHRA and YSYEKL. In the PCR, 60 Vbeta and 13 Jbeta primers were used. Measured with immunoSEQ multiplex PCR; TCRdb has only the in-frame clones, and not every one. The sample records 85,000 to 90,000 clones, about 72% being singletons. The sequence was collected from a man between 25 and 39 years old in good health and CMV-seronegative. The sample taken for sequencing was PBMCs. V is TRBV4-1 and J is TRBJ2-1; D is uncertain. The CDR3 nucleotides are TGCGCCAGCAGCCAGGGCCTCTACAATGAGCAGTTCTTC. Encoded protein: CASSQGLYNEQFF.